One and the same sample provided the 14 T cell receptor beta chains below, sequenced in a study of PD-L1 blockade in urothelial cancer. As for time point: pretreatment peripheral blood. Profiling relied on immunoSEQ multiplex PCR, and the TCRdb table lists in-frame clones only, not all of them. The table includes tens of thousands of clones, 80% to 85% detected once. This material consisted of PBMCs, taken around atezolizumab (anti-PD-L1) treatment. These receptors were collected from a woman between 65 and 79 years old with urothelial cancer.

This chain connects TRBV5-1 to TRBJ2-3, with a tentative D call TRBD1 (5 bases). The ends were cut back, 0 bases at V and 4 bases at J, with 15 bases in the middle. From germline, CDR1 is SGHRS and CDR2 YFSETQ. The length of the CDR3 is 16 residues. The chain's CDR3 is CASSLAQGNRADTQYF. CDR3 in DNA: TGCGCCAGCAGCTTGGCCCAGGGAAATCGTGCAGATACGCAGTATTTT.

The chain carries TRBV6-5 and TRBJ1-3; D remains ambiguous. In germline, CDR1 is MNHEY, CDR2 SVGAGI. V was clipped by 3 bases and J by 1 base, with 10 bases between them. CDR3 length equals 15 residues. CDR3 DNA: TGTGCCAGCAGTTATAGTAAGGAGTCTGGAAACACCATATATTTT. Translated, it gives CASSYSKESGNTIYF.

The chain recombines TRBV6-5 with TRBJ1-2; perhaps TRBD1 as D (5 bases). There are 12 residues in the CDR3. Trimming pared 4 bases from V and 4 bases from J, leaving 7 bases between. The germline CDR1 and CDR2 sequences are MNHEY and SVGAGI. CDR3 loop: CASSFDSYGYTF. CDR3 coding DNA: TGTGCCAGCAGTTTCGACAGCTATGGCTACACCTTC.

This sequence joins TRBV28 and TRBJ1-1, with D perhaps TRBD1 (5 bases). This CDR3 region has 17 residues. V gave up 6 bases and J gave up 5 bases, with 25 bases separating them. The germline gives CDR1 MDHEN, CDR2 SYDVKM. The CDR3 nucleotides read TGTGCCAGCAGGGGGGGAGCCGACAGTCCGGCTAAAACTGAAGCTTTCTTT. This codes for CASRGGADSPAKTEAFF.

This clone appeared once. The genes are TRBV19 and TRBJ2-2; 14 bases match TRBD2. Germline values: CDR1 LNHDA, CDR2 SQIVND (reference sequence). CDR3 length: 17 residues. V lost 9 bases, J lost 0 bases, and 6 bases stayed unmatched. The CDR3 region is CASRGLAGAANTGELFF. In nucleotides, the CDR3 is TGTGCCAGCCGGGGACTAGCGGGAGCCGCGAACACCGGGGAGCTGTTTTTT.

The chain uses TRBV30 and TRBJ1-6, with no clear D. V dropped 3 bases and J dropped 7 bases, with 4 bases sitting between them. Germline V gives CDR1 GTSNPN, CDR2 SVGIG (reference sequence). CDR3 length: 11 amino acids. As DNA, the CDR3 is TGTGCCTGGAGGGAGAATTCACCCCTCCACTTT. Translating gives CAWRENSPLHF.

The V and J genes are TRBV7-9 and TRBJ2-2, with 7 bases matching TRBD1. Germline assignment: CDR1 SEHNR and CDR2 FQNEAQ (reference sequence). Trimming took 5 bases from V and 3 from J; bases not matched to a gene: 3. The CDR3 totals 14 residues. This chain's CDR3 is CASSQTGYTGELFF. In nucleotides, the CDR3 is TGTGCCAGCAGCCAGACAGGGTACACCGGGGAGCTGTTTTTT.

CDR3 coding DNA: TGTGCCAGTAGTTTCACAGGGAATTCACCCCTCCACTTT. It codes for CASSFTGNSPLHF. This chain uses TRBV19 with TRBJ1-6, with D possibly being TRBD1 (6 bases). V lost 5 bases and J 7 bases, leaving 9 bases between the germline ends. The CDR3 runs 13 residues. Germline CDR1 reads LNHDA; CDR2 reads SQIVND (reference sequence).

In regard to this clone: A junction boundary mismatches the germline segment, possibly from a read error. The chain employs TRBV2 and TRBJ2-7; 10 bases match TRBD1. This CDR3 is 15 amino acids long. CDR1 and CDR2 (germline): SNHLY, FYNNEI. The CDR3 is CANSFGQGVLYEQYF. The CDR3 DNA sequence: TGTGCCAACAGTTTTGGACAGGGGGTACTCTACGAGCAGTACTTC.

This clone was seen more than once but under ten times. The chain couples TRBV7-9 to TRBJ1-1, with 8 bases that match TRBD1. Per germline, CDR1 SEHNR and CDR2 FQNEAQ (reference sequence). The CDR3 contains 13 residues. V shed 1 base and J 10 bases; nucleotides not matched to a gene: 5. The CDR3: CASSLGAGGTAFF. DNA of the CDR3: TGTGCCAGCAGCTTAGGTGCAGGGGGCACAGCTTTCTTT.

The chain is built from TRBV9 and TRBJ2-5; 12 nucleotides line up with TRBD1. The trim removed 5 bases at V and 7 bases at J, leaving 12 bases unmatched. Looked up from germline, CDR1 is SGDLS and CDR2 is YYNGEE. There are 16 residues in the CDR3. The CDR3 reads CASSDGTGGPLGTQYF. The DNA of the CDR3 is TGTGCCAGCAGTGACGGGACAGGGGGCCCTCTCGGGACCCAGTACTTC.

The rearrangement links TRBV5-1 to TRBJ1-4; TRBD1 is a possible D gene (5 bases). Trimming stripped 1 base from V and 5 bases from J, with 9 bases between. The CDR3 consists of 14 residues. CDR1 and CDR2 (germline): SGHRS, YFSETQ. In DNA, the CDR3 is TGCGCCAGCAGCTTGTGGGGCAGCAATGAAAAACTGTTTTTT. This codes for CASSLWGSNEKLFF.

The chain has TRBV7-6 and TRBJ1-5; 8 nucleotides match TRBD1. CDR1 SGHVS and CDR2 FNYEAQ come from the germline V gene. V shed 1 base and J 1 base; nucleotides not matched to a gene: 0. The length of the CDR3 is 15 residues. The CDR3 sequence is CASSLGTGSNQPQHF. The DNA of the CDR3 is TGTGCCAGCAGCTTAGGGACAGGGAGCAATCAGCCCCAGCATTTT.

This sequence joins TRBV21-1 and TRBJ2-3; the table calls TRBD2, which could not be checked here. TRBV21-1 is termed a pseudogene. CDR3 length: 18 amino acids. The CDR3, as DNA: TGTGCCACCGAAGTAGGGCTAGCGGGCTTTGATAGCACAGATACGCAGTATTTT. Its translation is CATEVGLAGFDSTDTQYF.